The clone carrying this TCR beta chain registers medium-sized (0.01 to 0.1%) by frequency. Multiplex touch-down PCR amplified TRB using TRB-A and TRB-B pools in one tube. Using the multiplex PCR reads, TCRdb records one entry per CDR3 protein without DNA. This sample carries 4,000 to 5,000 distinct CDR3 sequences, with around 11% going to the ten biggest clones. TRB was amplified from approximately 230 ng of peripheral blood genomic DNA per sample. This entry is derived from a study of T cell clusters in autoimmune cytopenias. CDR1 is KGHDR, CDR2 SFDVKD, per germline. This CDR3 spans 15 amino acids. This sample was also put to use in a study of T cell repertoires in aging, cancer and after chemotherapy.

The genes are TRBV24-1 and TRBJ2-1; TCRdb's assignment of TRBD1 cannot be checked, as there is no DNA. This receptor was taken from a human donor in good health. Material for sequencing was peripheral blood. The CDR3 region is CATSDTTGDGDEQFF.